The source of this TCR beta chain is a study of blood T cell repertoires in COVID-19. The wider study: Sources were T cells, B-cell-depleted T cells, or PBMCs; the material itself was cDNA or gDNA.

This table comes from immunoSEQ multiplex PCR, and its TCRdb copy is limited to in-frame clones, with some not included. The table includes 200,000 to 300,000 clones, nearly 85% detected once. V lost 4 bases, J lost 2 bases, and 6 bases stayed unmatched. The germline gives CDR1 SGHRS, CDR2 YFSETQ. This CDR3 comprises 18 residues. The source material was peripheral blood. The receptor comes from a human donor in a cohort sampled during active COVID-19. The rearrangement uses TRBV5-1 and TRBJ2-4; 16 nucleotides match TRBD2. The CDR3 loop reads CASSPGLAGGRTKNIQYF. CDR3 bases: TGCGCCAGCAGCCCGGGACTAGCGGGGGGGCGGACCAAAAACATTCAGTACTTC. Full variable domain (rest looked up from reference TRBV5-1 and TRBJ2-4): KAGVTQTPRYLIKTRGQQVTLSCSPISGHRSVSWYQQTPGQGLQFLFEYFSETQRNKGNFPGRFSGRQFSNSRSEMNVSTLELGDSALYLCASSPGLAGGRTKNIQYFGAGTRLSVL.